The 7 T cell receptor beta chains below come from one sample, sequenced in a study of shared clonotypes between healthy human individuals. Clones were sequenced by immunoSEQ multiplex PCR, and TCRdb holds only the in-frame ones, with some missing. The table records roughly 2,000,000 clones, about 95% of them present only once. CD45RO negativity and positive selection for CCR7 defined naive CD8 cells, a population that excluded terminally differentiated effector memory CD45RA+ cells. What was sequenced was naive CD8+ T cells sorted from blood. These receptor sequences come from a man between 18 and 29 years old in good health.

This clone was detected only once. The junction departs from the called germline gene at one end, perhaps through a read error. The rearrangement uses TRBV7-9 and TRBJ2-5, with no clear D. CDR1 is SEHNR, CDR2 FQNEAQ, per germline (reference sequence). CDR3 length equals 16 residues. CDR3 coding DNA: TGTGCCAGCACCTTACGAGATGAAACCCTCCAAGAGACCCAGTACTTC. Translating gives CASTLRDETLQETQYF.

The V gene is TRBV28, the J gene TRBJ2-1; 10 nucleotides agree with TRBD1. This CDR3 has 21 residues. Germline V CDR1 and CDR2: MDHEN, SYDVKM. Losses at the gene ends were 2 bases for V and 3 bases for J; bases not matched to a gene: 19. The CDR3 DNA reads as TGTGCCAGCAGTTTACCCGGGACAGGGGCTCAAATAGGAGCGGGCTACAATGAGCAGTTCTTC. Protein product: CASSLPGTGAQIGAGYNEQFF.

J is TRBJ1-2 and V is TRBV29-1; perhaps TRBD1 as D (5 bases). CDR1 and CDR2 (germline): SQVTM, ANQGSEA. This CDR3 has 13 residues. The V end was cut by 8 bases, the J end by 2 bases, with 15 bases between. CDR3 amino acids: CSFLWPGNYGYTF. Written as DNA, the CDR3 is TGCAGCTTCTTATGGCCAGGGAACTATGGCTACACCTTC.

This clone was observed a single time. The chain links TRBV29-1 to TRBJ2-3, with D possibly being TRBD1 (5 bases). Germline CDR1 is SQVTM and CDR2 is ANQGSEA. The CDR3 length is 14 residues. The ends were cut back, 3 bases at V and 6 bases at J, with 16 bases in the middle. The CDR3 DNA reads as TGCAGCGTTGACCTCTATGTCAGGGCGGATACGCAGTATTTT. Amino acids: CSVDLYVRADTQYF.

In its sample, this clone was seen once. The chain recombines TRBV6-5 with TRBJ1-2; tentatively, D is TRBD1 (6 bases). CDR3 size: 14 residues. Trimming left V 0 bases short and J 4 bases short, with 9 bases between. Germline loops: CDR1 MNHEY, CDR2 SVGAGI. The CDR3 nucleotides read TGTGCCAGCAGTTACTCGCTAGGGGGCTATGGCTACACCTTC. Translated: CASSYSLGGYGYTF.

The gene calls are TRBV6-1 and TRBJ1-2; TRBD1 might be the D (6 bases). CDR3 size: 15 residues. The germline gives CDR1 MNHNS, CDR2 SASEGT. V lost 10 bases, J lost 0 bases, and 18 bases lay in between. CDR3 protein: CATAPSQGSNYGYTF. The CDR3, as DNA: TGTGCCACAGCGCCCTCACAGGGTTCTAACTATGGCTACACCTTC.

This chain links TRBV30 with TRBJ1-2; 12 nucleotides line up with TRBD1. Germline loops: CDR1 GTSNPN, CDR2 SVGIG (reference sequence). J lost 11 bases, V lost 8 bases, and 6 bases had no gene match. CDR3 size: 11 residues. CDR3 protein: CAGDRGLVYTF. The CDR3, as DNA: TGTGCCGGGGACAGGGGGCTAGTATACACCTTC.